This T cell receptor (beta chain) comes out of a study of cytomegalovirus exposure and HLA in healthy donors. In germline, CDR1 is SEHNR, CDR2 FQNEAQ (reference sequence). J was trimmed by 5 bases and V by 8 bases; bases with no gene match: 13. The CDR3 runs 15 residues. Study-wide results and limits: Some V segments, TRBV6-2 and TRBV6-3 among them, were indistinguishable and were therefore excluded. Later work found most CMV-associated TCR beta chains apparently HLA-restricted. What TCR beta sequences reportedly achieved was accurate prediction of HLA-A and HLA-B alleles in most subjects.

Note on this clone: Its antigen is unidentified.

The PCR employed 60 Vbeta primers together with 13 Jbeta primers. Original analysis: Unique TCR beta chains numbered 60 million to 100 million in a later analysis, with around 12 million shared. Here immunoSEQ multiplex PCR was the method, and the copy in TCRdb shows in-frame clones only, minus some. V, J and clone size reflect that table, while D and trimming were determined from the DNA. The sample table includes roughly 46,000 clones. This TCR derives from a woman aged 40 to 50 in good health and CMV-seronegative. The chain couples TRBV7-9 to TRBJ2-5; 8 bases map to TRBD2. The sequenced sample was PBMCs. The DNA for the CDR3 is TGTGCCAGCGGGTTATCAGCGGGAGTATTGGAGACCCAGTACTTC. Translation: CASGLSAGVLETQYF.